The clone carrying this T cell receptor beta chain was recorded many times. The antigen is undetermined. This record comes from a study of T-cell memory formation after mild COVID-19. Study background: TCR clusters mostly belonged to single donors.

General study findings and limits: Clones which contracted sat mainly in CM and EM if CD4+, and in EMRA if CD8+.

TCRdb re-analysed the 5' RACE reads in MiXCR, keeping a single row per CDR3 protein. Of roughly 15,000 distinct CDR3 sequences listed, about a fifth are singletons. Trimming took 3 bases from V and 4 from J, leaving 15 bases between them. Germline assignment: CDR1 DFQATT and CDR2 SNEGSKA (reference sequence). This CDR3 comprises 14 residues. The V call is TRBV20-1, the J call TRBJ1-1, with TRBD1 as a possible D gene (6 bases). The TCR sequence derives from a man younger than 35 who had mild COVID-19 (a few samples of this study predate the infection). Cell type and time point are not known. The specimen sequenced was PBMCs or a T cell subset sorted from them (not recorded which). The CDR3 spells CSARTTGYVTEAFF. The CDR3 nucleotides read TGCAGTGCTAGGACCACAGGGTATGTCACTGAAGCTTTCTTT.